Each of the 3 T cell receptor beta chains below was sequenced from the same sample in a study of blood T cell repertoires in COVID-19. Clones were sequenced by immunoSEQ multiplex PCR, and TCRdb holds only the in-frame ones, with some missing. Of over 85,000 clones in the sample, around 90% were seen once. Specimen: peripheral blood. These receptors were collected from a human donor in a cohort sampled during active COVID-19.

The rearrangement uses TRBV11-2 and TRBJ1-1; possibly TRBD1 for D (5 bases). V gave up 0 bases and J gave up 3 bases, with 8 bases separating them. This CDR3 spans 14 amino acids. Germline V gives CDR1 SGHAT, CDR2 FQNNGV. The CDR3 region is CASSLDQGYTEAFF. In DNA, the CDR3 is TGTGCCAGCAGCTTAGATCAGGGTTACACTGAAGCTTTCTTT.

This rearrangement joins TRBV19 to TRBJ2-1; D remains unclear. The CDR3 is made up of 12 amino acids. Trimming took off 5 bases at V and 4 bases at J, with 6 bases between the two ends. CDR1 LNHDA and CDR2 SQIVND come from the germline V gene (reference sequence). The chain's CDR3 is CASSVHYNEQFF. For the CDR3, the DNA is TGTGCCAGTAGTGTTCATTACAATGAGCAGTTCTTC.

This clone was detected only a few times. The V and J genes are TRBV4-1 and TRBJ2-2, with D possibly matching TRBD2 (6 bases). V lost 4 bases, J lost 3 bases, and 15 bases lay in between. This CDR3 has 16 amino acids. Germline CDR1 MGHRA, CDR2 YSYEKL. The CDR3 region is CASSRRGLTDTGELFF. DNA of the CDR3: TGCGCCAGCAGCCGGAGGGGTTTAACAGACACCGGGGAGCTGTTTTTT.